This T cell receptor (beta chain) was found in a study of blood T cell repertoires in COVID-19. Across the whole study: Samples came from the United States, Italy and Spain, spanning acute and convalescent COVID-19. From T cells, B-cell-depleted T cells, or PBMCs came the material, which was cDNA or gDNA.

Produced via immunoSEQ multiplex PCR; TCRdb's table is partial and in-frame only. The sample lists approximately 200,000 clones; 80% to 90% were seen once. All enrollees were about 18 to 89 years old and from 20 to 25 US areas. Per the germline V gene, CDR1 is MGHRA and CDR2 is YSYEKL. The CDR3 has 15 residues. The V and J ends lost 0 bases and 9 bases respectively, with 15 bases between them. The receptor comes from a woman aged 30 to 39 who had been exposed to COVID-19. The chain employs TRBV4-1 and TRBJ2-1, with D possibly TRBD2 on 5 matching bases. Sequenced input: PBMCs or T cells enriched from blood (not recorded which). The CDR3, as DNA: TGCGCCAGCAGCCAAGATCCAGGACTCCCAAGTGAGCAGTTCTTC. Its protein product is CASSQDPGLPSEQFF.